These 4 T cell receptor beta chains originate from one sample sequenced in a study of vaccination and CD4 T cells after COVID-19. No antigen has been identified for these receptors. Scientists ran DNA taken from cultured CD4+ T cells through the Oncomine TCR Beta short-read assay for sequencing. TCRdb ran MiXCR on the PCR reads and lists one entry per CDR3 protein. The data hold 11,000 or so distinct CDR3 sequences, with 30% to 35% observed a single time. Noted treatment: roughly 10-day PBMC culture with coronavirus spike peptide pools or control peptides (ViraFEST assay). Sample: CD4+ T cells from blood, cultured in vitro, taken before SARS-CoV-2 vaccination. Receptor source: a human donor who received a COVID-19 vaccine.

V gene TRBV7-9 combines with J gene TRBJ2-1; 9 bases align to TRBD1. CDR3 size: 15 residues. Germline-derived CDR1 and CDR2 are SEHNR and FQNEAQ (reference sequence). The V and J ends lost 1 base and 7 bases, in that order; junction bases with no gene match: 5. The CDR3 sequence is CASSLGSTGGNEQFF. The CDR3 DNA reads TGTGCCAGCAGCTTAGGCTCGACAGGGGGAAATGAGCAGTTCTTC.

The rearrangement joins TRBV30 to TRBJ2-7; weak D call: TRBD2 (6 bases). CDR3 length equals 12 residues. The germline V gene has CDR1 GTSNPN and CDR2 SVGIG (reference sequence). V lost 0 bases to trimming and J lost 4 bases, with 7 bases between them. CDR3 coding DNA: TGTGCCTGGAGTGTACGGGGGTACGAGCAGTACTTC. Its protein is CAWSVRGYEQYF.

The chain uses TRBV12-3 or TRBV12-4 and TRBJ2-5, with 16 bases matching TRBD2. The length of the CDR3 is 16 residues. V lost 3 bases and J lost 2; bases outside the gene matches: 0. In DNA form, the CDR3 reads TGTGCCAGCAGTTTGGGACTAGCGGGGGGGCAAGAGACCCAGTACTTC. Amino acids: CASSLGLAGGQETQYF.

The chain employs TRBV24-1 and TRBJ1-5; perhaps TRBD1 as D (5 bases). CDR1 KGHDR and CDR2 SFDVKD come from the germline V gene. CDR3 length equals 15 residues. Trimming left V 3 bases short and J 0 bases short, with 8 bases between. The CDR3 DNA sequence: TGTGCCACCAGTGATGGGGGTCATAGCAATCAGCCCCAGCATTTT. This sequence encodes CATSDGGHSNQPQHF.